Listed below are T cell receptor beta chains from one sample, sequenced in a study of vaccination and CD4 T cells after COVID-19. Their cognate antigens are unknown. MiXCR, applied by TCRdb to the PCR reads, yields one record per CDR3 protein. This table has around 9,800 distinct CDR3 sequences, roughly 26% appearing once. The source material was CD4+ T cells from blood, cultured in vitro, sampled after SARS-CoV-2 vaccination. All receptors come from a human donor who had recovered from COVID-19. The CDR3 runs from the conserved cysteine through the conserved F or W.

j_call v_call cdr3_aa
TRBJ2-3 TRBV7-3 CASSRGAGGIFTDTQYF
TRBJ2-3 TRBV7-9 CASSGRATDTQYF
TRBJ1-2 TRBV24-1 CATSDPGQSGSYGYTF
TRBJ2-7 TRBV7-9 CASSSTWDRVTRQYF
TRBJ2-3 TRBV28 CASSPRTDTQYF
TRBJ1-5 TRBV6-1 CASSPQGQGVWQPQHF
TRBJ2-3 TRBV10-1 CASSESGGTDTQYF
TRBJ2-6 TRBV20-1 CSAWPSSGANVLTF
TRBJ1-5 TRBV6-1 CASRSIRVDSNQPQHF
TRBJ1-2 TRBV7-9 CASSPSGRNYGYTF
TRBJ1-3 TRBV28 CASTLGGSGNTIYF
TRBJ2-7 TRBV29-1 CSVAADYEQYF
TRBJ2-5 TRBV28 CASSSQGRETQYF
TRBJ1-1 TRBV7-9 CASRGGGDTEAFF
TRBJ1-5 TRBV6-1 CASTTWGGNQPQHF
TRBJ1-3 TRBV6-1 CASSPQGVTGNTIYF
TRBJ1-5 TRBV6-5 CASSSSWTVNQPQHF
TRBJ1-1 TRBV10-3 CAISGTGTPSVPGTEAFF
TRBJ1-6 TRBV27 CASTNHGDYNSPLHF
TRBJ2-1 TRBV7-2 CASSFSGSLDEQFF
TRBJ2-7 TRBV6-1 CASSAQAGTGVSYEQYF
TRBJ2-6 TRBV19 CASSIGGRVGANVLTF
TRBJ2-7 TRBV7-6 CASSLAAGGSYEQYF
TRBJ2-1 TRBV5-1 CASSLASTYNEQFF
TRBJ2-3 TRBV10-3 CATTQRNTDTQYF
TRBJ2-7 TRBV28 CASTTAQGAGEQYF
TRBJ2-5 TRBV6-5 CASSSAGGQETQYF
TRBJ2-7 TRBV20-1 CSARGWLAGGEQYF
TRBJ2-7 TRBV6-5 CASSSPYEQYF
TRBJ2-5 TRBV7-2 CASSLVAQETQYF
TRBJ2-5 TRBV11-3 CASTIYGAGETQYF
TRBJ2-1 TRBV10-3 CAHRGGNEQFF
TRBJ1-1 TRBV7-2 CASSLGGTGIEAFF
TRBJ1-6 TRBV7-9 CASSLARGGPGSPLHF
TRBJ1-1 TRBV9 CASSVEAVNTEAFF
TRBJ1-1 TRBV10-3 CASQGLGSRETEAFF
TRBJ2-3 TRBV6-1 CASRPTGWSDTQYF
TRBJ2-7 TRBV28 CASTIYQQGEQYF
TRBJ2-1 TRBV27 CASRGQGTSYNEQFF
TRBJ1-6 TRBV20-1 CSARLGGFSPLHF
TRBJ2-3 TRBV7-8 CASSRLAPSTDTQYF
TRBJ2-7 TRBV28 CASSPLDKRESEQYF